The 14 T cell receptor beta chains presented below share a single source sample, sequenced in a study of T-cell reconstitution after alpha-beta-depleted transplantation in children. Preparation of the TCRbeta library used unique molecular identifiers. TCRdb ran MiXCR on the PCR reads and lists one entry per CDR3 protein. The sample lists 700,000 to 950,000 distinct CDR3 sequences, roughly 15% occurring once. The specimen comprised PBMCs, mostly from graft donor cells, sampled 360 days after TCRalphabeta/CD19-depleted stem cell transplant. The receptors come from a male patient under 18 who had a stem cell transplant for acute lymphoblastic leukemia, so the T cells may come from the graft donor.

V is TRBV12-3 or TRBV12-4 and J is TRBJ1-4; D ambiguous. V was trimmed by 6 bases and J by 8 bases, leaving 13 bases between them. The CDR3 loop spans 13 amino acids. The CDR3 DNA is TGTGCCAGCAGCCTCGGATCTGCCGAAAAACTGTTTTTT. Protein product: CASSLGSAEKLFF.

The chain carries TRBV20-1 and TRBJ2-7, with TRBD2 identical over 13 bases. Germline V gene data show CDR1 as DFQATT and CDR2 as SNEGSKA (reference sequence). CDR3 size: 17 residues. The junction had 12 bases not matched to a gene; V was cut back by 0 bases and J by 7 bases. CDR3 in DNA: TGCAGTGCTAGAGATCTACTAGCGGGAGGGCCCATGGGGGAGCAGTACTTC. It is translated as CSARDLLAGGPMGEQYF.

Concerning this clonotype: Compared with germline, one end of the junction differs, possibly owing to a read error. This rearrangement joins TRBV18 to TRBJ1-1, with a weak D call TRBD1 (5 bases). The CDR3 is made up of 12 amino acids. CDR1 KGHSH and CDR2 LQKENI come from the germline V gene. The CDR3, as DNA: TGTGCCAGCTCACAGGGGAACGCTGAAGCTTTCTTT. Its translation: CASSQGNAEAFF.

This clonotype was found a few times. The chain couples TRBV27 to TRBJ2-2; a weak D match, TRBD2 (7 bases). This CDR3 has 17 residues. Per germline, CDR1 MNHEY and CDR2 SMNVEV (reference sequence). With 6 bases removed from V and 1 base from J, the gap between germline ends came to 18 bases. The CDR3 sequence: CASSNRAGHMNTGELFF. The CDR3 DNA follows: TGTGCCAGCAGCAACAGAGCGGGACACATGAACACCGGGGAGCTGTTTTTT.

V usage is TRBV2 and J usage is TRBJ1-2; 8 positions agree with TRBD1. Germline CDR1 and CDR2: SNHLY and FYNNEI. V lost 8 bases, J lost 4 bases, and 6 bases stayed unmatched. There are 13 residues in the CDR3. CDR3 amino acids: CASSDRVSYGYTF. CDR3 coding DNA: TGTGCCAGCTCGGACAGGGTGAGCTATGGCTACACCTTC. Using reference TRBV2 and TRBJ1-2 for the parts outside the CDR3, the full variable domain is EPEVTQTPSHQVTQMGQEVILRCVPISNHLYFYWYRQILGQKVEFLVSFYNNEISEKSEIFDDQFSVERPDGSNFTLKIRSTKLEDSAMYFCASSDRVSYGYTFGSGTRLTVV.

This clonotype showed up just a few times. This chain joins TRBV6-5 and TRBJ1-2; 7 nucleotides match TRBD1. CDR1 is MNHEY and CDR2 is SVGAGI in the germline V gene. CDR3 size: 12 residues. V trimming: 6 bases; J trimming: 8 bases; junction bases outside the gene matches: 6. The CDR3 loop is CASRDRRLGYTF. The DNA of the CDR3 is TGTGCCAGCAGGGACAGGCGTTTGGGCTACACCTTC.

This clonotype was detected only a few times. The genes are TRBV7-9 and TRBJ1-4; D call uncertain. Trimming pared 3 bases from V and 4 bases from J, leaving 9 bases between. This CDR3 has 14 residues. CDR1 and CDR2 (germline): SEHNR, FQNEAQ (reference sequence). The CDR3 nucleotides are TGTGCCAGCAGCTTCCCGGGCCGTAATGAAAAACTGTTTTTT. The encoded protein is CASSFPGRNEKLFF.

The chain is built from TRBV24-1 and TRBJ2-1; D call uncertain. Between the trimmed V and J ends, which lost 1 base and 6 bases, there was a span of 9 bases. This CDR3 region has 14 residues. CDR1 and CDR2 from the germline V gene are KGHDR and SFDVKD. The CDR3 coding sequence is TGTGCCACCAGTGATTTCACAGTGGGCAATGAGCAGTTCTTC. Protein product: CATSDFTVGNEQFF.

The V and J genes are TRBV20-1 and TRBJ2-2, with 12 bases that match TRBD2. CDR1 is DFQATT and CDR2 is SNEGSKA in the germline V gene (reference sequence). The CDR3 length is 16 residues. J lost 0 bases, V lost 3 bases, and 2 bases had no gene match. CDR3 DNA: TGCAGTGCTAGGACTAGCGGGAGTTCGAACACCGGGGAGCTGTTTTTT. Protein: CSARTSGSSNTGELFF.

J is TRBJ1-3 and V is TRBV7-9; D is perhaps TRBD1 (6 bases). The CDR3 is 15 amino acids. Trimming left V 1 base short and J 5 bases short, with 12 bases between. Germline V lookup: CDR1 SEHNR, CDR2 FQNEAQ (reference sequence). The CDR3 is CASSLDGQTRNTIYF. CDR3 sequence (DNA): TGTGCCAGCAGCTTAGACGGACAGACGAGAAACACCATATATTTT.

This chain uses TRBV29-1 with TRBJ1-3; D call uncertain. V was cut by 4 bases and J by 4 bases, with 14 bases left in between. CDR3 length: 14 amino acids. Germline lookup yields CDR1 SQVTM and CDR2 ANQGSEA. CDR3 region: CSVASRIGGNTIYF. In nucleotides, the CDR3 is TGCAGCGTTGCGTCCAGGATAGGGGGAAACACCATATATTTT.

This clonotype was observed at least ten times. This rearrangement joins TRBV27 to TRBJ2-1; the match to TRBD2 covers 9 bases. The CDR3 loop spans 18 amino acids. V trimming: 5 bases; J trimming: 0 bases; junction bases outside the gene matches: 11. Germline CDR1 reads MNHEY; CDR2 reads SMNVEV (reference sequence). The CDR3 protein is CASSPPGLAIGSYNEQFF. CDR3 DNA: TGTGCCAGCAGTCCACCGGGACTAGCAATCGGCTCCTACAATGAGCAGTTCTTC.

This clonotype was observed many times. The V and J genes are TRBV4-1 and TRBJ2-7; no clear D gene. CDR3 length: 14 residues. Looked up from germline, CDR1 is MGHRA and CDR2 is YSYEKL. V dropped 3 bases and J dropped 3 bases, with 12 bases sitting between them. Here the CDR3 DNA reads TGCGCCAGCAGCCAGCTACCCCACAACTACGAGCAGTACTTC. This gives the protein CASSQLPHNYEQYF.

The chain recombines TRBV29-1 with TRBJ1-1; D is undetermined. Per the germline V gene, CDR1 is SQVTM and CDR2 is ANQGSEA. Deletions cut 7 bases from V and 0 bases from J, with 9 bases between. The CDR3 runs 12 residues. The DNA for the CDR3 is TGCAGCGGATCCTCTGTGAACACTGAAGCTTTCTTT. Its translation: CSGSSVNTEAFF. The whole variable domain, remainder taken from reference TRBV29-1 and TRBJ1-1, is SAVISQKPSRDICQRGTSLTIQCQVDSQVTMMFWYRQQPGQSLTLIATANQGSEATYESGFVIDKFPISRPNLTFSTLTVSNMSPEDSSIYLCSGSSVNTEAFFGQGTRLTVV.